This TCR beta chain came from a study of T cell repertoires in ileal Crohn's disease. Time point specified: neoterminal ileum biopsy at postoperative endoscopy, about 6 months after surgery. The CDR3 covers 16 residues. Trimming removed 4 bases at V and 0 bases at J, with 13 bases between. Germline CDR1 SGHRS, CDR2 YFSETQ. Produced via immunoSEQ multiplex PCR; TCRdb's table is partial and in-frame only. Of about 62,000 clones in the sample, roughly nine tenths were seen once. This clonotype was obtained from an adult with Crohn's disease. The sequenced material came from ileal tissue. The chain links TRBV5-1 to TRBJ2-2; D uncertain. The CDR3 reads CASSPTQTSNTGELFF. DNA of the CDR3: TGCGCCAGCAGCCCTACACAGACCTCGAACACCGGGGAGCTGTTTTTT.